Below, 13 T cell receptor beta chains from the same sample are listed, as sequenced in a study of immune evolution from preneoplasia to lung adenocarcinoma. Libraries were prepared by immunoSEQ multiplex PCR; TCRdb keeps only in-frame clonotypes and omits some of them. This sample carries about 8,600 clones, about three quarters of them seen once, and the ten largest clones take 6.6%. Sequencing was performed on FFPE lung adenocarcinoma in situ tissue. The receptor source for this set is a person aged 55-80 years with lung adenocarcinoma.

The chain couples TRBV18 to TRBJ2-1; D is tentatively TRBD1 or TRBD2 (6 bases each). CDR1 is KGHSH, CDR2 LQKENI, per germline. The CDR3 is 17 amino acids. Trimming left V 4 bases short and J 0 bases short, with 16 bases between. CDR3 amino acids: CASSLTGGLSSYNEQFF. DNA for the CDR3: TGTGCCAGCTCACTTACCGGGGGCCTGAGCTCCTACAATGAGCAGTTCTTC. The variable domain in full, completed from reference TRBV18 and TRBJ2-1, reads NAGVMQNPRHLVRRRGQEARLRCSPMKGHSHVYWYRQLPEEGLKFMVYLQKENIIDESGMPKERFSAEFPKEGPSILRIQQVVRGDSAAYFCASSLTGGLSSYNEQFFGPGTRLTVL.

The rearrangement joins TRBV7-2 to TRBJ2-5; possibly TRBD2 for D (6 bases). Germline V gene data show CDR1 as SGHTA and CDR2 as FQGNSA. Trimming shortened V by 5 bases and J by 1 base, and 14 bases separated the two germline ends. The CDR3 contains 15 residues. CDR3 loop: CASSPRRGSQETQYF. Written as DNA, the CDR3 is TGTGCCAGCAGCCCAAGGCGGGGTTCCCAAGAGACCCAGTACTTC. Together with reference TRBV7-2 and TRBJ2-5, the CDR3 gives the full variable domain: GAGVSQSPSNKVTEKGKDVELRCDPISGHTALYWYRQSLGQGLEFLIYFQGNSAPDKSGLPSDRFSAERTGGSVSTLTIQRTQQEDSAVYLCASSPRRGSQETQYFGPGTRLLVL.

V gene TRBV9 combines with J gene TRBJ2-2; D is undetermined. Trimming removed 3 bases from V and 7 bases from J, with 13 bases in between. CDR3 length: 14 amino acids. Germline V lookup: CDR1 SGDLS, CDR2 YYNGEE. CDR3 coding DNA: TGTGCCAGCAGCGCTAGTTGGGTCGTCGGGGAGCTGTTTTTT. Protein product: CASSASWVVGELFF.

The chain links TRBV29-1 to TRBJ2-2; D perhaps matches TRBD2 (6 bases). V was trimmed by 7 bases and J by 4 bases, leaving 16 bases between them. The CDR3 is 14 amino acids. Germline V gene lookup returns CDR1 SQVTM and CDR2 ANQGSEA. This CDR3 reads CSGLREEGTGELFF. CDR3 DNA: TGCAGCGGCCTCAGGGAGGAGGGCACCGGGGAGCTGTTTTTT.

This clone was recorded a few times. The chain has TRBV4-1 and TRBJ2-7, with 10 bases aligning to TRBD1. The CDR3 is made up of 15 amino acids. CDR1 and CDR2 (germline): MGHRA, YSYEKL. After removal of 4 bases from V and 2 bases from J, the junction contained 5 bases not matched to a gene. As DNA, the CDR3 is TGCGCCAGCAGCCTCTCCGGGACAGGGGCCTACGAGCAGTACTTC. Amino acid sequence: CASSLSGTGAYEQYF.

This chain links TRBV19 with TRBJ1-1; 9 bases agree with TRBD1. CDR1 and CDR2 (germline): LNHDA, SQIVND (reference sequence). V gave up 5 bases and J gave up 10 bases; unmatched junction bases: 14. The CDR3 runs 15 residues. Written as DNA, the CDR3 is TGTGCCAGTAGTGTACCGGGACAGGGTACGTGGGGAGCTTTCTTT. This sequence encodes CASSVPGQGTWGAFF. Full variable domain (remainder filled in from reference TRBV19 and TRBJ1-1): DGGITQSPKYLFRKEGQNVTLSCEQNLNHDAMYWYRQDPGQGLRLIYYSQIVNDFQKGDIAEGYSVSREKKESFPLTVTSAQKNPTAFYLCASSVPGQGTWGAFFGQGTRLTVV.

CDR3 sequence: CASSVGTLKNSPLHF. Here the CDR3 DNA reads TGTGCCAGCAGTGTGGGCACTTTGAAGAATTCACCCCTCCACTTT. The chain employs TRBV6-1 and TRBJ1-6; D not certain. The CDR3 covers 15 residues. Trimming left V 4 bases short and J 7 bases short, with 14 bases between. Germline CDR1 is MNHNS and CDR2 is SASEGT.

For this clone: One base away lies a much larger clone, so this may be a sequencing read error. The rearrangement joins TRBV7-3 to TRBJ2-6; D uncertain. Germline CDR1 and CDR2: SGHTA and FQGTGA. The CDR3 runs 15 residues. The CDR3, as DNA: TGTGCCAACAGCTACTCAGGCCAGGCCTCCAACGTCCTGACTTTC. It encodes CANSYSGQASNVLTF.

The chain recombines TRBV28 with TRBJ2-5; D remains ambiguous. Germline V gene sequence: CDR1 MDHEN, CDR2 SYDVKM. Trimming stripped 7 bases from V and 2 bases from J, with 8 bases between. The CDR3 length is 12 residues. CDR3 protein: CASMQLQETQYF. The DNA of the CDR3 is TGTGCCAGCATGCAGTTACAAGAGACCCAGTACTTC.

V is TRBV15 and J is TRBJ2-3; 8 nucleotides align to TRBD1. CDR1 and CDR2 (germline): LNHNV, YYDKDF (reference sequence). J lost 0 bases, V lost 1 base, and 3 bases had no gene match. The CDR3 spans 16 residues. In DNA form, the CDR3 reads TGTGCCACCAGCAGAGGACAGGGGACAAGCACAGATACGCAGTATTTT. Protein product: CATSRGQGTSTDTQYF. The full variable domain, rest sourced from reference TRBV15 and TRBJ2-3, is DAMVIQNPRYQVTQFGKPVTLSCSQTLNHNVMYWYQQKSSQAPKLLFHYYDKDFNNEADTPDNFQSRRPNTSFCFLDIRSPGLGDTAMYLCATSRGQGTSTDTQYFGPGTRLTVL.

This sequence joins TRBV4-1 and TRBJ2-7; possibly TRBD1 or TRBD2 for D (6 bases each). V lost 3 bases and J lost 4, with 16 bases in between. From germline, CDR1 is MGHRA and CDR2 YSYEKL. This CDR3 spans 15 amino acids. CDR3 region: CASSQSGSGAYEQYF. In DNA, the CDR3 is TGCGCCAGCAGCCAGTCTGGTTCGGGGGCGTACGAGCAGTACTTC.

This sequence joins TRBV10-3 and TRBJ2-3, with D possibly being TRBD1 (5 bases). The germline V gene encodes CDR1 ENHRY and CDR2 SYGVKD. The CDR3 consists of 13 residues. CDR3 in amino acids: CATMGIQGDTQYF. Written as DNA, the CDR3 is TGTGCAACCATGGGTATCCAGGGAGATACGCAGTATTTT.

The V call is TRBV19, the J call TRBJ1-3; D gene unclear. The V gene lost 8 bases and the J gene lost 0 bases, with 8 bases spanning the gap. The CDR3 length is 13 residues. From germline, CDR1 is LNHDA and CDR2 SQIVND (reference sequence). The CDR3 reads CASVGFSGNTIYF. The CDR3 bases are TGTGCCAGTGTGGGCTTCTCTGGAAACACCATATATTTT.